These 27 T cell receptor beta chains came from one sample sequenced in a study of CD8 T cells in ankylosing spondylitis. For these TCRs, the target antigens are not known. Study-level points and caveats: The study identified a TCR beta motif of under ten highly homologous variants that appeared characteristic of ankylosing spondylitis blood.

TCRdb analysed the 5' RACE reads with MiXCR anew, one entry per CDR3 protein. Found here are a few hundred thousand distinct CDR3 sequences, 15% to 20% of them singletons; the top ten hold roughly 46%. The sequencing input was blood, either unsorted or a sorted T cell fraction (not recorded which). The source is a male donor with ankylosing spondylitis.

This clonotype was recorded a few times. The chain links TRBV14 to TRBJ1-1; no reliable D call. Germline-derived CDR1 and CDR2 are SGHDN and FVKESK. V was shortened by 0 bases and J by 3 bases, with 11 bases between the two germline ends. The CDR3 extends over 15 amino acids. CDR3 protein: CASSQDSAYYTEAFF. In nucleotides, the CDR3 is TGTGCCAGCAGCCAAGATTCAGCTTATTACACTGAAGCTTTCTTT.

The rearrangement links TRBV12-1 to TRBJ2-5; the table's D gene call, TRBD1, was not cross checked with the DNA. TRBV12-1 corresponds to a pseudogene. The CDR3 is made up of 14 amino acids. The CDR3 spells CASRVRADQETQYF. In DNA, the CDR3 is TGTGCCAGCAGGGTCAGGGCTGATCAAGAGACCCAGTACTTC.

The table lists this clonotype with a few counts. J is TRBJ1-4 and V is TRBV20-1, with D hard to call. The germline gives CDR1 DFQATT, CDR2 SNEGSKA (reference sequence). Trimming removed 6 bases from V and 5 bases from J, with 19 bases in between. CDR3 length equals 15 residues. CDR3 loop: CSAGGGPLSNEKLFF. CDR3 DNA: TGCAGTGCCGGCGGCGGCCCGCTATCCAATGAAAAACTGTTTTTT.

This clonotype occurred a few times. The CDR3 DNA reads as TGTGCCAGCAGCGAGCACTTGGAGGGCGAGCAGTACTTC. The encoded protein is CASSEHLEGEQYF. The V and J genes are TRBV6-1 and TRBJ2-7; possibly TRBD2 for D (6 bases). The ends were cut back, 6 bases at V and 6 bases at J, with 15 bases in the middle. Germline V gene lookup returns CDR1 MNHNS and CDR2 SASEGT. The CDR3 runs 13 residues.

V is TRBV7-2 and J is TRBJ1-1; D is undetermined. The germline V gene encodes CDR1 SGHTA and CDR2 FQGNSA. The CDR3 is 14 amino acids. The V end lost 5 bases, the J end lost 4 bases, and 14 bases lay between the germline ends. CDR3 loop: CASSPFGDITEAFF. Written as DNA, the CDR3 is TGTGCCAGCAGCCCATTCGGGGATATCACTGAAGCTTTCTTT.

This clonotype appeared a few times. This sequence joins TRBV5-1 and TRBJ1-6; 9 nucleotides agree with TRBD1. V trimming: 1 base; J trimming: 6 bases; junction bases outside the gene matches: 5. Germline V gene sequence: CDR1 SGHRS, CDR2 YFSETQ. CDR3 length: 16 amino acids. This CDR3 reads CASSLTQGALNSPLHF. In nucleotides, the CDR3 is TGCGCCAGCAGCTTGACACAGGGGGCTCTTAATTCACCCCTCCACTTT.

This chain links TRBV24-1 with TRBJ2-1; 10 nucleotides match TRBD2. Per the germline V gene, CDR1 is KGHDR and CDR2 is SFDVKD. V shed 3 bases and J 3 bases; nucleotides not matched to a gene: 1. The CDR3 contains 15 residues. DNA of the CDR3: TGTGCCACCAGTGATCCTAGCGGGGGCTACAATGAGCAGTTCTTC. This sequence encodes CATSDPSGGYNEQFF.

The V call is TRBV9, the J call TRBJ2-2; D not resolved. Germline CDR1 and CDR2: SGDLS and YYNGEE. Trimming stripped 3 bases from V and 0 bases from J, with 12 bases between. The CDR3 totals 16 residues. In nucleotides, the CDR3 is TGTGCCAGCAGCGACAAATTCTGGGCGAACACCGGGGAGCTGTTTTTT. This gives the protein CASSDKFWANTGELFF.

V usage is TRBV19 and J usage is TRBJ1-2; 7 positions agree with TRBD1. CDR1 and CDR2 (germline): LNHDA, SQIVND (reference sequence). CDR3 length equals 13 residues. Unmatched junction bases numbered 12, after V lost 7 bases and J lost 10 bases. This chain's CDR3 is CASTPTGDDAYTF. Here the CDR3 DNA reads TGTGCCAGTACCCCTACAGGGGACGATGCCTACACCTTC. The whole variable domain, filled in from reference TRBV19 and TRBJ1-2, reads DGGITQSPKYLFRKEGQNVTLSCEQNLNHDAMYWYRQDPGQGLRLIYYSQIVNDFQKGDIAEGYSVSREKKESFPLTVTSAQKNPTAFYLCASTPTGDDAYTFGSGTRLTVV.

The chain links TRBV20-1 to TRBJ2-7; 7 positions agree with TRBD1. After removal of 6 bases from V and 3 bases from J, the junction contained 8 bases not matched to a gene. CDR3 length: 13 residues. CDR1 and CDR2 from the germline V gene are DFQATT and SNEGSKA (reference sequence). The CDR3 loop reads CSARQGSGYEQYF. The CDR3 DNA sequence: TGCAGTGCGAGACAGGGATCCGGCTACGAGCAGTACTTC.

This clonotype was counted a single time. The V gene is TRBV11-1, the J gene TRBJ2-1; 12 nucleotides align to TRBD2. The V gene's germline CDR1 is SGHAT and CDR2 FQDESV (reference sequence). Trimming took 5 bases from V and 15 from J; bases not matched to a gene: 11. The CDR3 runs 14 residues. CDR3 coding DNA: TGTGCCAGCAGCGCGACTAGCGGGGGCGTAGAAGTGTTCTTC. Its translation is CASSATSGGVEVFF.

This clonotype was detected a few times. The rearrangement uses TRBV2 and TRBJ1-5; tentative D call: TRBD1 (5 bases). Trimming removed 7 bases at V and 0 bases at J, with 19 bases between. In germline, CDR1 is SNHLY, CDR2 FYNNEI. This CDR3 region has 17 residues. This CDR3 is CASNDPGGRYSNQPQHF. The CDR3 region has the DNA TGTGCCAGCAACGATCCGGGGGGGAGATATAGCAATCAGCCCCAGCATTTT.

This clonotype has a handful of counts. This chain links TRBV5-1 with TRBJ2-1; 11 bases are shared with TRBD2. The CDR3 totals 15 residues. The germline V gene has CDR1 SGHRS and CDR2 YFSETQ. The J segment lost 5 bases and the V segment lost 9 bases, leaving 10 bases of the junction unmatched. The CDR3 here is CATRPGTSGNNEQFF. The CDR3 bases are TGCGCCACTAGACCCGGGACTAGCGGAAACAATGAGCAGTTCTTC.

This clonotype was recorded at least ten times. The chain couples TRBV27 to TRBJ2-1; tentative D call: TRBD1 (5 bases). Trimming took off 4 bases at V and 9 bases at J, with 10 bases between the two ends. Per germline, CDR1 MNHEY and CDR2 SMNVEV (reference sequence). The CDR3 has 12 residues. The CDR3 nucleotides are TGTGCCAGCAGTTCCCTCAGGGCTGAGCAGTTCTTC. It codes for CASSSLRAEQFF.

This clonotype was found many times. The genes are TRBV7-9 and TRBJ1-5; a possible D gene is TRBD1 (5 bases). The CDR3 is made up of 13 amino acids. Between the trimmed V and J ends, which lost 1 base and 7 bases, there was a span of 8 bases. Germline V gene sequence: CDR1 SEHNR, CDR2 FQNEAQ (reference sequence). The CDR3, as DNA: TGTGCCAGCAGCTTAGGGGGGATGCAGCCCCAGCATTTT. Its protein is CASSLGGMQPQHF. The variable domain in full, with the rest retrieved from reference TRBV7-9 and TRBJ1-5, is DTGVSQNPRHKITKRGQNVTFRCDPISEHNRLYWYRQTLGQGPEFLTYFQNEAQLEKSRLLSDRFSAERPKGSFSTLEIQRTEQGDSAMYLCASSLGGMQPQHFGDGTRLSIL.

This clonotype has only a few counts. This chain links TRBV5-6 with TRBJ1-1; D may be TRBD1 (6 bases). Trimming cost V 2 bases and J 1 base, with 21 bases left between them. This CDR3 comprises 18 residues. Per germline, CDR1 SGHDT and CDR2 YYEEEE. The CDR3 nucleotides are TGTGCCAGCAGCTTCGTCGGAGTGTCCGGACAGAGGAACACTGAAGCTTTCTTT. As protein: CASSFVGVSGQRNTEAFF.

This clonotype was picked up one time. The rearrangement uses TRBV27 and TRBJ2-1; 11 bases are shared with TRBD2. The CDR3 sequence is 16 residues long. J was trimmed by 7 bases and V by 3 bases; bases with no gene match: 8. Germline CDR1 reads MNHEY; CDR2 reads SMNVEV (reference sequence). CDR3 DNA sequence: TGTGCCAGCAGTTTCTTAGCGGGGGGGTTAGGGAATGAGCAGTTCTTC. Its protein product is CASSFLAGGLGNEQFF.

This clonotype has a handful of counts. This chain uses TRBV18 with TRBJ1-3; D remains unclear. The CDR3 totals 16 residues. The V end was cut by 2 bases, the J end by 0 bases, with 11 bases between. From germline, CDR1 is KGHSH and CDR2 LQKENI. The chain's CDR3 is CASSPGQSSSGNTIYF. The CDR3 DNA is TGTGCCAGCTCACCAGGGCAGTCGAGCTCTGGAAACACCATATATTTT. Using reference TRBV18 and TRBJ1-3 for the parts outside the CDR3, the full variable domain is NAGVMQNPRHLVRRRGQEARLRCSPMKGHSHVYWYRQLPEEGLKFMVYLQKENIIDESGMPKERFSAEFPKEGPSILRIQQVVRGDSAAYFCASSPGQSSSGNTIYFGEGSWLTVV.

This clonotype occurred a few times. The chain is built from TRBV20-1 and TRBJ2-7; 11 nucleotides match TRBD2. J was trimmed by 5 bases and V by 0 bases; bases with no gene match: 6. The CDR3 runs 15 residues. Germline V gene sequence: CDR1 DFQATT, CDR2 SNEGSKA (reference sequence). In DNA, the CDR3 is TGCAGTGCTAGAGAGGTAGCGGGAGGGCCCAACGAGCAGTACTTC. As protein: CSAREVAGGPNEQYF.

Only a few counts were recorded for this clonotype. The chain couples TRBV12-3 or TRBV12-4 to TRBJ1-1, with D possibly matching TRBD1 (5 bases). The CDR3 contains 14 residues. Trimming took off 4 bases at V and 2 bases at J, with 11 bases between the two ends. This chain's CDR3 is CASSWGTVNTEAFF. In DNA form, the CDR3 reads TGTGCCAGCAGTTGGGGGACGGTTAACACTGAAGCTTTCTTT.

A single count supports this clonotype. This chain connects TRBV7-6 to TRBJ2-1; possible D gene TRBD2, 6 bases. With 1 base removed from V and 10 bases from J, the gap between germline ends came to 14 bases. The CDR3 is made up of 14 amino acids. The germline CDR1 and CDR2 sequences are SGHVS and FNYEAQ. The CDR3 protein is CASSLGGAGGEQFF. The CDR3 bases are TGTGCCAGCAGCTTAGGCGGGGCGGGTGGGGAGCAGTTCTTC.

The rearrangement uses TRBV4-1 and TRBJ2-5; D perhaps matches TRBD2 (5 bases). Germline CDR1 reads MGHRA; CDR2 reads YSYEKL. The CDR3 runs 14 residues. V was cut by 4 bases and J by 5 bases, with 14 bases left in between. CDR3 sequence (DNA): TGCGCCAGCAGCCCCTCCGGGGTCGGGGAGACCCAGTACTTC. Protein: CASSPSGVGETQYF.

This clonotype was seen a handful of times. The rearrangement links TRBV12-3 or TRBV12-4 to TRBJ1-1; D unresolved. V dropped 5 bases and J dropped 0 bases, with 7 bases sitting between them. The length of the CDR3 is 13 residues. CDR3 residues: CASSPPVNTEAFF. The CDR3 DNA follows: TGTGCCAGCAGTCCCCCGGTGAACACTGAAGCTTTCTTT.

This clonotype showed up just a few times. The chain joins TRBV7-9 to TRBJ2-7, with 7 nucleotides matching TRBD1. Per the germline V gene, CDR1 is SEHNR and CDR2 is FQNEAQ (reference sequence). The CDR3 totals 15 residues. Trimming took 10 bases from V and 5 from J; bases not matched to a gene: 17. The CDR3 bases are TGTGCCACCTACTCACTCCGGGGAACAGGGGACGAGCAGTACTTC. Translating it yields CATYSLRGTGDEQYF.

The gene calls are TRBV28 and TRBJ1-6; TRBD1 matches at 9 bases. The J segment lost 3 bases and the V segment lost 7 bases, leaving 1 base of the junction unmatched. The CDR3 has 14 amino acids. The germline gives CDR1 MDHEN, CDR2 SYDVKM. CDR3 residues: CASTDRGYNSPLHF. The CDR3 DNA reads as TGTGCCAGCACGGACAGGGGCTATAATTCACCCCTCCACTTT. Based on the CDR3 plus reference TRBV28 and TRBJ1-6, the full variable domain is DVKVTQSSRYLVKRTGEKVFLECVQDMDHENMFWYRQDPGLGLRLIYFSYDVKMKEKGDIPEGYSVSREKKERFSLILESASTNQTSMYLCASTDRGYNSPLHFGNGTRLTVT.

The chain carries TRBV7-9 and TRBJ1-2, with a weak D call TRBD1 (6 bases). The V end was cut by 4 bases, the J end by 4 bases, with 19 bases between. Germline CDR1 and CDR2: SEHNR and FQNEAQ (reference sequence). The CDR3 runs 16 residues. CDR3 in amino acids: CASSSRESDRTYGYTF. The DNA of the CDR3 is TGTGCCAGCAGCTCTCGGGAGTCGGACAGAACCTATGGCTACACCTTC.

This chain uses TRBV4-1 with TRBJ2-1; 10 bases align to TRBD1. The CDR3 runs to 14 residues. Germline V CDR1 and CDR2: MGHRA, YSYEKL. The J segment lost 6 bases and the V segment lost 1 base, leaving 0 bases of the junction unmatched. Here the CDR3 reads CASSQGQGANEQFF. The CDR3 coding sequence is TGCGCCAGCAGCCAAGGACAGGGGGCCAATGAGCAGTTCTTC.